This TCR beta chain came from a study of Graves' ophthalmopathy and Graves' hyperthyroidism. V trimming: 4 bases; J trimming: 6 bases; junction bases outside the gene matches: 8. The germline CDR1 and CDR2 sequences are SNHLY and FYNNEI. This CDR3 has 15 amino acids. TCR beta CDR3 amplification used RNA transcripts. The library came from an HTBI-primed first-round RT-PCR and a second-round multiplex PCR. TCRdb fed the multiplex PCR reads into MiXCR, producing one record per CDR3 protein. Counted here are 560,000 or so distinct CDR3 sequences, about 35% occurring once; the ten biggest clones make up less than 4.5%. This clonotype has ten or more counts.

The clonotype comes from an adult man with Graves' hyperthyroidism. V gene TRBV2 combines with J gene TRBJ1-5, with 8 bases matching TRBD1. The sample was peripheral blood or thyroid tissue (not recorded which). The CDR3 reads CASSADRGGGQPQHF. The CDR3 DNA reads as TGTGCCAGCAGTGCCGACAGGGGCGGAGGTCAGCCCCAGCATTTT.